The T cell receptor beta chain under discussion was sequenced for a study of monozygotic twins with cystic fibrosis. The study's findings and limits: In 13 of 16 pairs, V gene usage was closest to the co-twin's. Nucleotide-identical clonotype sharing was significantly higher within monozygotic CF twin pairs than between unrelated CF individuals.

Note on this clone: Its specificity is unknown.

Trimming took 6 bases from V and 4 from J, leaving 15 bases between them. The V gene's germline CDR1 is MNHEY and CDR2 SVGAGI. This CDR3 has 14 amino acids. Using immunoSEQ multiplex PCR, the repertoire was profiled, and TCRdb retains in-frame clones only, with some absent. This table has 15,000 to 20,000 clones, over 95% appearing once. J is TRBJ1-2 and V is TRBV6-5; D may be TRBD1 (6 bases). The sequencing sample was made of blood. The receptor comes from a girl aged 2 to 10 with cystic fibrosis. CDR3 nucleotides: TGTGCCAGCAGGCCTCCAGGGGACGGCTATGGCTACACCTTC. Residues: CASRPPGDGYGYTF.